The rows below give T cell receptor beta chains drawn from one sample of a study of Graves' ophthalmopathy and Graves' hyperthyroidism. TCRdb reprocessed the multiplex PCR reads with MiXCR, giving one entry per CDR3 protein. The table lists more than 1,000,000 distinct CDR3 sequences, 35% to 40% of them singletons. What was sequenced was peripheral blood or thyroid tissue (not recorded which). The source is an adult man with Graves' hyperthyroidism. The CDR3 runs from the conserved cysteine through the conserved F or W. The D gene is left open where the match is weak. Size is omitted from some rows. Given values are once, few, many or a class for expanded clones.

.	TRBD1	TRBJ1-1	TRBV6-1	CASSDSGQGAAFF	TGTGCCAGCAGTGACTCAGGACAGGGTGCGGCTTTCTTT
many	.	TRBJ1-1	TRBV10-3	CATGAVNTEAFF	TGTGCCACCGGGGCCGTGAACACTGAAGCTTTCTTT
.	.	TRBJ2-7	TRBV11-2	CASSQDSNYEQCF	TGTGCCAGCAGCCAAGATAGTAACTACGAGCAGTGCTTC
.	.	TRBJ2-5	TRBV7-3	CASSLGAYRGQETQYF	TGTGCCAGCAGCTTGGGGGCTTATCGAGGGCAAGAGACCCAGTACTTC
many	TRBD1	TRBJ1-3	TRBV10-2	CASSKSTGLSGNTIYF	TGCGCCAGCAGTAAATCGACAGGGCTCTCTGGAAACACCATATATTTT
many	TRBD1	TRBJ1-1	TRBV19	CASSIVGGGVTEAFF	TGTGCCAGTAGTATAGTAGGAGGGGGCGTCACTGAAGCTTTCTTT
.	TRBD2	TRBJ2-7	TRBV7-9	CASSDARTSGEQYF	TGTGCCAGCAGTGACGCCCGGACTAGCGGGGAGCAGTACTTC
.	.	TRBJ2-7	TRBV28	CASSFPGTSYEQYF	TGTGCCAGCAGTTTTCCAGGGACTTCCTACGAGCAGTACTTC
few	.	TRBJ2-7	TRBV19	CASSHPGEAPYEQYF	TGTGCCAGTTCTCACCCCGGGGAGGCTCCCTACGAGCAGTACTTC
.	TRBD1	TRBJ1-6	TRBV7-9	CASSQALRTGSASSPLHF	TGTGCCAGCAGCCAAGCTTTACGGACAGGGTCTGCGAGTTCACCCCTCCACTTT
.	.	TRBJ1-5	TRBV20-1	CSASLRVRNQPQHF	TGCAGTGCTAGTCTCCGGGTCCGCAATCAGCCCCAGCATTTT
.	TRBD2	TRBJ2-7	TRBV2	CASLRTSGSYEQYF	TGTGCCAGCCTCCGGACTAGCGGGAGTTACGAGCAGTACTTC
.	TRBD1	TRBJ1-1	TRBV7-9	CASSLGTGGLKTEAFF	TGTGCCAGCAGCCTTGGGACAGGGGGCCTGAAGACTGAAGCTTTCTTT
once	.	TRBJ2-1	TRBV2	CADTGYNEQFF	TGTGCTGACACCGGGTACAATGAGCAGTTCTTC
.	.	TRBJ2-2	TRBV18	CASSPTPGFTGELFF	TGTGCCAGCTCACCAACGCCGGGATTCACCGGGGAGCTGTTTTTT
many	.	TRBJ1-5	TRBV12-3/TRBV12-4	CASSFGGVGQPQHF	TGTGCCAGCAGTTTTGGAGGTGTGGGTCAGCCCCAGCATTTT
many	.	TRBJ2-7	TRBV5-5	CASSVGTLDYEQYF	TGTGCCAGCAGCGTCGGGACACTGGACTACGAGCAGTACTTC
few	.	TRBJ2-2	TRBV7-9	CASIGNTGELFF	TGTGCCAGCATCGGTAACACCGGGGAGCTGTTTTTT
many	.	TRBJ1-6	TRBV20-1	CSARVRVGSSPLHF	TGCAGTGCTAGAGTCAGGGTCGGGAGTTCACCCCTCCACTTT
many	.	TRBJ1-6	TRBV12-3/TRBV12-4	CASRQDSYNSPLHF	TGTGCCAGCAGACAGGACAGCTATAATTCACCCCTCCACTTT
.	.	TRBJ2-7	TRBV6-5	CASSYSLGRSYEQYF	TGTGCCAGCAGTTACTCCCTCGGGCGCTCCTACGAGCAGTACTTC
.	.	TRBJ1-5	TRBV2	CASSVALPSNQPQHF	TGTGCCAGCAGTGTGGCCCTGCCCAGCAATCAGCCCCAGCATTTT
many	TRBD2	TRBJ2-5	TRBV12-3/TRBV12-4	CASCVGLAEETQYF	TGTGCAAGCTGTGTGGGACTAGCGGAAGAGACCCAGTACTTC
.	.	TRBJ1-2	TRBV25-1	CATNQDPNYGYTF	TGTGCCACCAACCAGGATCCTAACTATGGCTACACCTTC
.	.	TRBJ2-1	TRBV10-3	CAVYHSSYNEQFF	TGTGCCGTGTATCACAGTTCCTACAATGAGCAGTTCTTC
.	.	TRBJ2-2	TRBV11-2	CASSFAQTANTGELFF	TGTGCCAGCAGCTTTGCCCAGACTGCGAACACCGGGGAGCTGTTTTTT
many	.	TRBJ2-5	TRBV11-2	CASSSSPVGQETQYF	TGTGCCAGCAGCTCCTCGCCGGTCGGACAAGAGACCCAGTACTTC
.	TRBD2	TRBJ2-7	TRBV9	CASSLGTSGSGYEQYF	TGTGCCAGCAGCTTGGGGACTAGCGGGAGTGGCTACGAGCAGTACTTC
.	.	TRBJ1-5	TRBV29-1	CSVGVQGSLAQHF	TGCAGCGTTGGAGTTCAGGGTTCTTTGGCCCAGCATTTT